One sample yielded the 14 T cell receptor beta chains listed below, sequenced in a study of monozygotic twins with inflammatory bowel disease. TCRdb reprocessed the 5' RACE reads and reports one entry per CDR3 protein, with no DNA. Its clone listing holds about 450,000 distinct CDR3 sequences. What was sequenced was blood. These receptors were obtained from a human donor with ulcerative colitis or Crohn's disease, or a healthy co-twin of an affected twin (not recorded which).

The chain carries TRBV7-2 and TRBJ1-1; TCRdb's D gene call, TRBD1, goes unchecked for lack of DNA. This CDR3 has 13 residues. From germline, CDR1 is SGHTA and CDR2 FQGNSA. CDR3 protein: CASIAQGATEAFF. The entire variable domain, with the rest obtained from reference TRBV7-2 and TRBJ1-1, is as follows: GAGVSQSPSNKVTEKGKDVELRCDPISGHTALYWYRQSLGQGLEFLIYFQGNSAPDKSGLPSDRFSAERTGGSVSTLTIQRTQQEDSAVYLCASIAQGATEAFFGQGTRLTVV.

The chain links TRBV6-1 to TRBJ2-4; TCRdb proposes TRBD2, but this gene call is untestable without DNA. This CDR3 is built from 17 residues. Germline lookup yields CDR1 MNHNS and CDR2 SASEGT. Here the CDR3 reads CASFPFAAGVAENIQYF.

The chain is built from TRBV19 and TRBJ1-1; as DNA is missing, the TRBD1 call by TCRdb cannot be tested. Germline values: CDR1 LNHDA, CDR2 SQIVND (reference sequence). The CDR3 totals 14 residues. CDR3 protein: CATYETGGRTEAFF. Full variable domain (missing parts from reference TRBV19 and TRBJ1-1): DGGITQSPKYLFRKEGQNVTLSCEQNLNHDAMYWYRQDPGQGLRLIYYSQIVNDFQKGDIAEGYSVSREKKESFPLTVTSAQKNPTAFYLCATYETGGRTEAFFGQGTRLTVV.

The J gene is TRBJ1-6, the V gene TRBV28; without DNA, the TCRdb call of TRBD1 cannot be checked. Germline CDR1 and CDR2: MDHEN and SYDVKM. The CDR3 extends over 14 amino acids. The CDR3 here is CASILTGLNSPLHF.

The chain joins TRBV29-1 to TRBJ2-5. The CDR3 runs to 12 residues. Germline V gives CDR1 SQVTM, CDR2 ANQGSEA. CDR3 sequence reads: CSVDKAQETQYF.

The genes are TRBV10-3 and TRBJ1-2; with no DNA, the TCRdb D assignment of TRBD1 cannot be verified. The CDR3 is made up of 14 amino acids. The germline V gene has CDR1 ENHRY and CDR2 SYGVKD. The chain's CDR3 is CAISGKTGTYGYTF.

The genes are TRBV25-1 and TRBJ2-1; TCRdb's assignment of TRBD2 cannot be checked, as there is no DNA. The germline CDR1 and CDR2 sequences are MGHDK and SYGVNS. The CDR3 runs 21 residues. The CDR3 region is CASSEEFRTSGRDFYYNEQFF. Full variable domain (missing parts from reference TRBV25-1 and TRBJ2-1): EADIYQTPRYLVIGTGKKITLECSQTMGHDKMYWYQQDPGMELHLIHYSYGVNSTEKGDLSSESTVSRIRTEHFPLTLESARPSHTSQYLCASSEEFRTSGRDFYYNEQFFGPGTRLTVL.

The chain couples TRBV7-8 to TRBJ2-7; TCRdb's D call, TRBD1, is unchecked because there is no DNA. The germline CDR1 and CDR2 sequences are SGHVS and FQNEAQ. This CDR3 contains 15 residues. The CDR3 protein is CASSTMDRGTGEQYF.

CDR3 sequence: CSASSGAADTQYF. V gene TRBV29-1 combines with J gene TRBJ2-3; TCRdb calls TRBD2, which cannot be checked without DNA. This CDR3 contains 13 residues. CDR1 and CDR2 from the germline V gene are SQVTM and ANQGSEA.

J is TRBJ2-3 and V is TRBV5-1; TCRdb gives TRBD2 as the D gene, but with no DNA this cannot be confirmed. Germline V lookup: CDR1 SGHRS, CDR2 YFSETQ. The CDR3 runs to 19 residues. CDR3: CASSPTPTSGGPSTDTQYF.

This chain connects TRBV13 to TRBJ2-7. The CDR3 is made up of 14 amino acids. Germline V gives CDR1 PRHDT, CDR2 FYEKMQ (reference sequence). The CDR3 reads CASSLARNTYEQYF.

The rearrangement joins TRBV6-1 to TRBJ1-5. The CDR3 length is 14 residues. Germline CDR1 MNHNS, CDR2 SASEGT. CDR3 loop: CASSEAGGNQPQHF.

This rearrangement joins TRBV18 to TRBJ1-5; TCRdb's D call, TRBD1, is unchecked because there is no DNA. There are 15 residues in the CDR3. CDR1 and CDR2 (germline): KGHSH, LQKENI. CDR3 loop: CASSPIQGPNQPQHF.

According to its frequency, this clonotype is medium-sized. V gene TRBV7-8 combines with J gene TRBJ2-2; TCRdb reports TRBD2, a call that lacks DNA to check it against. Per the germline V gene, CDR1 is SGHVS and CDR2 is FQNEAQ. The CDR3 is 17 residues long. The CDR3 sequence: CASSSTSGSGDTGELFF.